These T cell receptor beta chains were read from a single sample in a study of blood T cell repertoires in COVID-19. The protocol was immunoSEQ multiplex PCR, while the TCRdb copy is restricted to in-frame clones and leaves out a portion. The table includes 150,000 to 200,000 clones, around 80% detected once. Sequenced sample: PBMCs or T cells enriched from blood (not recorded which). These receptor sequences come from a middle-aged man who had recovered from COVID-19. CDR3s include the opening cysteine and the closing phenylalanine or tryptophan. A D gene is named only where the DNA matches it firmly. Some rows mark clone size as missing; the rest say once, few, many or name a class of expanded clone.

j_gene,abundance,d_gene,v_gene,CDR3aa,CDR3nt
TRBJ1-5,NA,NA,TRBV19,CASKRGSNQPQHF,TGTGCCAGTAAGCGGGGTAGCAATCAGCCCCAGCATTTT
TRBJ2-7,few,TRBD2,TRBV6-5,CASRQLAGSYEQYF,TGTGCCAGCAGACAGCTAGCGGGATCCTACGAGCAGTACTTC
TRBJ2-5,few,TRBD1,TRBV7-9,CASSLGSTGGSETQYF,TGTGCCAGCAGCTTAGGCTCGACAGGGGGTTCAGAGACCCAGTACTTC
TRBJ2-5,NA,NA,TRBV5-4,CASSRASGSQETQYF,TGTGCCAGCAGTCGCGCCTCGGGATCACAAGAGACCCAGTACTTC
TRBJ2-3,NA,TRBD1,TRBV5-1,CASSLGGTASDTQYF,TGCGCCAGCAGCTTGGGAGGGACAGCTTCGGATACGCAGTATTTT
TRBJ1-1,NA,NA,TRBV6-5,CASSYRQAGNTEAFF,TGTGCCAGCAGTTACCGACAGGCCGGGAACACTGAAGCTTTCTTT
TRBJ2-4,once,NA,TRBV18,CASSPPPSQGLAKNIQYF,TGTGCCAGCTCACCACCGCCTTCGCAGGGCCTAGCCAAAAACATTCAGTACTTC
TRBJ1-1,few,TRBD1,TRBV6-1,CASSEEGQRNTEAFF,TGTGCCAGCAGTGAAGAGGGACAGAGAAACACTGAAGCTTTCTTT
TRBJ2-5,NA,TRBD1,TRBV28,CASSLGQTIETQYF,TGTGCCAGCAGTTTGGGACAGACTATTGAGACCCAGTACTTC
TRBJ2-6,NA,NA,TRBV28,CASSLLGFKGRSGANVLTF,TGTGCCAGCAGTTTATTGGGTTTTAAGGGGCGCTCTGGGGCCAACGTCCTGACTTTC
TRBJ2-1,NA,TRBD2,TRBV5-5,CASSLEVLAVYNEQFF,TGTGCCAGCAGCTTGGAAGTACTAGCGGTCTACAATGAGCAGTTCTTC
TRBJ1-5,NA,TRBD1,TRBV28,CASSSRPGQGGLQPQHF,TGTGCCAGCAGTTCACGCCCGGGACAGGGGGGGCTTCAGCCCCAGCATTTT
TRBJ2-3,NA,NA,TRBV5-4,CASSPGQGRGSDTQYF,TGTGCCAGCAGCCCGGGTCAGGGGAGGGGCTCAGATACGCAGTATTTT
TRBJ2-2,NA,TRBD2,TRBV7-9,CASTYRSGTGELFF,TGTGCCAGCACCTACCGTAGCGGGACCGGGGAGCTGTTTTTT
TRBJ2-3,NA,NA,TRBV3-1/TRBV3-2,CASSFGFYDTQYF,TGTGCCAGCAGCTTCGGGTTTTATGATACGCAGTATTTT
TRBJ2-7,NA,TRBD1,TRBV7-9,CASSDEDRDREQYF,TGTGCCAGCAGTGACGAGGACAGGGACCGCGAGCAGTACTTC
TRBJ2-1,NA,NA,TRBV19,CASSIAPPGQSSYNEQFF,TGTGCCAGTAGTATAGCCCCCCCCGGACAGAGCTCCTACAATGAGCAGTTCTTC
TRBJ2-7,NA,NA,TRBV2,CASRGLKGSYEQYF,TGTGCCAGCAGAGGACTAAAAGGCTCCTACGAGCAGTACTTC
TRBJ2-7,NA,NA,TRBV3-1/TRBV3-2,CASSHGRSAEQYF,TGTGCCAGCAGCCATGGCAGGTCTGCCGAGCAGTACTTC
TRBJ2-1,NA,TRBD2,TRBV27,CASSLVPSGSWQFF,TGTGCCAGCAGTTTAGTCCCTAGCGGGAGTTGGCAGTTCTTC
TRBJ2-2,NA,NA,TRBV10-1,CATPLGELFF,TGCGCCACCCCCTTGGGGGAGCTGTTTTTT
TRBJ2-4,NA,NA,TRBV14,CASSQDFGGTSYF,TGTGCCAGCAGCCAAGATTTTGGCGGGACGTCGTACTTC
TRBJ2-2,NA,TRBD2,TRBV3-1/TRBV3-2,CASRVSGGDTGELFF,TGTGCCAGCAGAGTCAGCGGGGGGGACACCGGGGAGCTGTTTTTT
TRBJ2-2,NA,NA,TRBV9,CASSVNYPDAANTGELFF,TGTGCCAGCAGCGTCAACTACCCCGACGCAGCGAACACCGGGGAGCTGTTTTTT
TRBJ1-1,NA,TRBD1,TRBV5-1,CASSQLQGLNTEAFF,TGCGCCAGCAGCCAATTACAGGGGCTGAACACTGAAGCTTTCTTT
TRBJ1-5,NA,NA,TRBV11-2,CASSLAPGNQPQHF,TGTGCCAGCAGCTTAGCGCCGGGAAATCAGCCCCAGCATTTT
TRBJ2-5,NA,TRBD2,TRBV11-2,CASSHPGGETQYF,TGTGCCAGCAGCCACCCGGGAGGAGAGACCCAGTACTTC
TRBJ2-2,NA,NA,TRBV19,CASRVGGTANTGELFF,TGTGCCAGTAGGGTGGGCGGGACTGCGAACACCGGGGAGCTGTTTTTT
TRBJ1-2,NA,NA,TRBV27,CASGSPGTLYGYTF,TGTGCCAGCGGATCCCCAGGAACTCTCTATGGCTACACCTTC
TRBJ2-1,NA,NA,TRBV18,CASSEDGEQFF,TGTGCCAGCTCGGAGGATGGTGAGCAGTTCTTC
TRBJ2-3,once,TRBD2,TRBV7-2,CASLLQAPGLMWATQYF,TGTGCCAGCTTATTACAAGCACCGGGACTAATGTGGGCGACGCAGTATTTT
TRBJ2-7,NA,NA,TRBV29-1,CSATRGEGYEQYF,TGCAGCGCTACCAGGGGGGAAGGCTACGAGCAGTACTTC
TRBJ2-3,NA,NA,TRBV3-1/TRBV3-2,CASSPRGTPTGDTQYF,TGTGCCAGCAGCCCCCGGGGGACCCCGACGGGAGATACGCAGTATTTT
TRBJ1-1,once,TRBD1,TRBV5-1,CASSPMTGSLNTEAFF,TGCGCCAGCAGCCCCATGACAGGGAGCTTGAACACTGAAGCTTTCTTT
TRBJ1-2,NA,NA,TRBV28,CAAGGGASYGYTF,TGTGCCGCGGGTGGGGGCGCTAGCTATGGCTACACCTTC
TRBJ2-5,NA,NA,TRBV7-8,CASSLLGRGAQETQYF,TGTGCCAGCAGCTTATTGGGCAGGGGTGCTCAAGAGACCCAGTACTTC
TRBJ2-3,NA,NA,TRBV28,CASSSLAASTDTQYF,TGTGCCAGCAGTTCCTTGGCGGCCAGCACAGATACGCAGTATTTT
TRBJ1-4,NA,NA,TRBV10-3,CAISGRQGGEKLFF,TGTGCCATCAGTGGCCGGCAGGGTGGCGAAAAACTGTTTTTT
TRBJ1-6,few,NA,TRBV28,CASSLHKDSPLHF,TGTGCCAGCAGTCTCCACAAAGATTCACCCCTCCACTTT
TRBJ1-2,NA,NA,TRBV7-9,CASSFKPLYGYTF,TGTGCCAGCAGCTTTAAGCCACTCTATGGCTACACCTTC
TRBJ1-4,NA,NA,TRBV19,CASSQGRITNEKLFF,TGTGCCAGTAGTCAGGGGCGGATAACTAATGAAAAACTGTTTTTT
TRBJ2-2,NA,NA,TRBV10-1,CASSEPGHGECTGELFF,TGCGCCAGCAGTGAGCCGGGACACGGGGAGTGCACCGGGGAGCTGTTTTTT
TRBJ2-7,NA,NA,TRBV21-1,CASSKAREREVAGGPKQYF,TGTGCCAGCAGCAAAGCTAGGGAAAGGGAAGTAGCGGGAGGGCCAAAGCAGTACTTC
TRBJ2-7,NA,NA,TRBV18,CASSPRSSINYEQYF,TGTGCCAGCTCACCACGGAGTAGCATCAACTACGAGCAGTACTTC
TRBJ2-7,NA,TRBD1,TRBV5-1,CASSLDPGGSEQYF,TGCGCCAGCAGCTTGGATCCAGGGGGATCCGAGCAGTACTTC
TRBJ2-7,once,TRBD1,TRBV10-1,CARVIEPGQGLYEQYF,TGCGCCAGAGTAATCGAACCGGGACAGGGGCTTTACGAGCAGTACTTC
TRBJ1-1,NA,TRBD1,TRBV28,CASMWTGETEAFF,TGTGCCAGCATGTGGACAGGGGAAACTGAAGCTTTCTTT
TRBJ1-2,NA,NA,TRBV4-1,CASSPSQGYYGYTF,TGCGCCAGCAGCCCTTCACAGGGCTACTATGGCTACACCTTC
TRBJ2-1,few,TRBD2,TRBV6-5,CASVERTSANNEQFF,TGTGCCAGCGTGGAAAGGACTAGCGCAAATAATGAGCAGTTCTTC
TRBJ1-1,NA,NA,TRBV30,CAWEGAVGAFF,TGTGCCTGGGAAGGGGCGGTAGGGGCTTTCTTT
TRBJ1-2,once,TRBD1,TRBV3-1/TRBV3-2,CASSHGTGSNYGYTF,TGTGCCAGCAGCCATGGGACAGGCTCTAACTATGGCTACACCTTC
TRBJ2-7,NA,TRBD2,TRBV7-9,CAISPGLPLSEQYF,TGTGCCATCTCTCCGGGACTACCCTTAAGCGAGCAGTACTTC
TRBJ1-4,few,TRBD1,TRBV7-9,CASSPQAGGFYEKLFF,TGTGCCAGCAGCCCGCAAGCAGGGGGTTTTTATGAAAAACTGTTTTTT